A single sample is the source of the 11 T cell receptor beta chains below, sequenced in a study of T cells in Graves' hyperthyroidism and ophthalmopathy. Using RNA transcripts as the source, TCR beta CDR3 regions were amplified. HTBI primers were used for first-round RT-PCR of the TCR CDR3. Each CDR3 protein gets one entry after TCRdb re-called the multiplex PCR reads with MiXCR. The sample gives approximately 400,000 distinct CDR3 sequences, 15% to 18% of which show up once; approximately 30% is in the top ten. Sequenced sample: blood. Source of these receptors: a woman between 18 and 30 years old with Graves' hyperthyroidism that later progressed to Graves' ophthalmopathy.

Turning to this clonotype: A read error may explain this, as a much larger clone is one base away. The V gene is TRBV14, the J gene TRBJ2-1; tentatively, D is TRBD2 (5 bases). V was trimmed by 3 bases and J by 6 bases, leaving 15 bases between them. This CDR3 has 15 residues. Germline assignment: CDR1 SGHDN and CDR2 FVKESK. CDR3 residues: CASSQDLLASNEQFF. CDR3 nucleotide sequence: TGTGCCAGCAGCCAGGACCTTCTAGCTTCCAATGAGCAGTTCTTC.

This clonotype was counted between two and nine times. At one boundary the junction diverges from the germline segment, which might be a read error. The rearrangement links TRBV7-2 to TRBJ2-5, with D perhaps assigned TRBD1 or TRBD2 (5 bases each). The CDR3 runs 15 residues. From germline, CDR1 is SGHTA and CDR2 FQGNSA. Written as DNA, the CDR3 is TGTGCCGGCAGCTTAGTGGGGACGGTTCAAGAGACCCAGTACTTC. Translated, it gives CAGSLVGTVQETQYF. The whole variable domain, filled in from reference TRBV7-2 and TRBJ2-5, reads GAGVSQSPSNKVTEKGKDVELRCDPISGHTALYWYRQSLGQGLEFLIYFQGNSAPDKSGLPSDRFSAERTGGSVSTLTIQRTQQEDSAVYLCAGSLVGTVQETQYFGPGTRLLVL.

The chain combines TRBV10-3 with TRBJ2-5, with D uncertain. The CDR3 is 14 residues long. Trimming cost V 3 bases and J 2 bases, with 10 bases left between them. Germline lookup yields CDR1 ENHRY and CDR2 SYGVKD. The CDR3 sequence is CAISDGRGQETQYF. The DNA for the CDR3 is TGTGCCATCAGTGACGGACGAGGACAAGAGACCCAGTACTTC.

The chain links TRBV4-3 to TRBJ2-1, with D perhaps TRBD1 (5 bases). V was clipped by 4 bases and J by 1 base, with 20 bases between them. Per germline, CDR1 LGHNA and CDR2 YSLEER. This CDR3 comprises 18 residues. The DNA for the CDR3 is TGCGCCAGCAGCCTCCGGGCAACTGCCAGGGCTTCCTACAATGAGCAGTTCTTC. It specifies CASSLRATARASYNEQFF.

This clonotype was recorded a few times. The chain carries TRBV20-1 and TRBJ2-7; 8 positions match TRBD2. Germline V gene data show CDR1 as DFQATT and CDR2 as SNEGSKA (reference sequence). The CDR3 has 14 residues. CDR3 sequence: CSGGETDIPYEQYF. CDR3 nucleotide sequence: TGCAGCGGGGGGGAGACAGACATACCCTACGAGCAGTACTTC.

This clonotype was observed at least ten times. The rearrangement uses TRBV30 and TRBJ2-7, with TRBD2 as a possible D gene (6 bases). This CDR3 has 13 residues. Germline V gene sequence: CDR1 GTSNPN, CDR2 SVGIG (reference sequence). Trimming took 3 bases from V and 6 from J, leaving 15 bases between them. The CDR3 sequence: CAWRARTTGEQYF. As DNA, the CDR3 is TGTGCCTGGAGGGCTAGGACTACCGGCGAGCAGTACTTC.

This clonotype turned up a few times. The chain links TRBV6-2 or TRBV6-3 to TRBJ1-6; 7 nucleotides align to TRBD1. Losses at the gene ends were 6 bases for V and 7 bases for J; bases not matched to a gene: 9. Germline values: CDR1 MNHEY, CDR2 SVGEGT. The CDR3 consists of 15 residues. The CDR3 spells CASRPDRASNSPLHF. The DNA for the CDR3 is TGTGCCAGCAGGCCTGACAGGGCGTCGAATTCACCCCTCCACTTT.

This clonotype has only a few counts. This chain uses TRBV27 with TRBJ2-1; 10 bases fit TRBD2. With V trimmed by 5 bases and J by 0 bases, 1 base remained unmatched. The germline CDR1 and CDR2 sequences are MNHEY and SMNVEV (reference sequence). The CDR3 contains 15 residues. CDR3 coding DNA: TGTGCCAGCAGTATAGCGGGAGGCTCCTACAATGAGCAGTTCTTC. It is translated as CASSIAGGSYNEQFF.

This clonotype occurred many times. The chain recombines TRBV5-1 with TRBJ2-7; TRBD2 might be the D (5 bases). The germline gives CDR1 SGHRS, CDR2 YFSETQ. Trimming took 9 bases from V and 5 from J, leaving 15 bases between them. The CDR3 has 12 amino acids. Here the CDR3 reads CATMGSGNEQYF. In nucleotides, the CDR3 is TGCGCCACCATGGGGAGTGGCAACGAGCAGTACTTC.

This clonotype was observed at least ten times. The chain has TRBV20-1 and TRBJ2-1; the match to TRBD2 covers 9 bases. V shed 0 bases and J 7 bases; nucleotides not matched to a gene: 7. The CDR3 length is 15 residues. From germline, CDR1 is DFQATT and CDR2 SNEGSKA (reference sequence). CDR3 amino acids: CSARDGAGGYNEQFF. The DNA of the CDR3 is TGCAGTGCTAGAGATGGAGCGGGAGGTTATAATGAGCAGTTCTTC.

The chain carries TRBV7-2 and TRBJ2-7, with a tentative D call TRBD1 (6 bases). Germline-derived CDR1 and CDR2 are SGHTA and FQGNSA. V was cut by 1 base and J by 7 bases, with 14 bases left in between. CDR3 length equals 14 residues. CDR3: CTSSLVQGLGEQYF. The DNA of the CDR3 is TGTACCAGCAGCTTAGTTCAGGGGTTGGGAGAGCAGTACTTC. Full variable domain (outside the CDR3, taken from reference TRBV7-2 and TRBJ2-7): GAGVSQSPSNKVTEKGKDVELRCDPISGHTALYWYRQSLGQGLEFLIYFQGNSAPDKSGLPSDRFSAERTGGSVSTLTIQRTQQEDSAVYLCTSSLVQGLGEQYFGPGTRLTVT.